The 28 T cell receptor beta chains below all came from one sample that was sequenced in a study of blood T cell repertoires in COVID-19. The repertoire was sequenced with immunoSEQ multiplex PCR; TCRdb's copy has only in-frame clones and lacks some. The table records almost 70,000 clones, roughly three quarters of them present only once. Sequenced sample: peripheral blood. These TCRs come from a human donor in a cohort sampled during active COVID-19.

The chain uses TRBV7-9 and TRBJ1-5; no definite D call. V lost 3 bases, J lost 4 bases, and 10 bases lay in between. From germline, CDR1 is SEHNR and CDR2 FQNEAQ (reference sequence). This CDR3 contains 14 residues. The CDR3 here is CASSFEQLNQPQHF. The CDR3 nucleotides read TGTGCCAGCAGCTTTGAACAGCTTAATCAGCCCCAGCATTTT.

The CDR3 protein is CASSSTGRYGYTF. Here the CDR3 DNA reads TGTGCCAGCAGTTCGACAGGGCGGTATGGCTACACCTTC. V and J are TRBV28 and TRBJ1-2; 7 positions match TRBD1. There are 13 residues in the CDR3. CDR1 MDHEN and CDR2 SYDVKM come from the germline V gene. With 4 bases clipped from V and 5 bases from J, the junction kept 4 bases outside the gene matches.

The genes are TRBV7-9 and TRBJ2-5, with 8 bases aligning to TRBD1. J was trimmed by 1 base and V by 5 bases; bases with no gene match: 15. Per the germline V gene, CDR1 is SEHNR and CDR2 is FQNEAQ (reference sequence). The CDR3 spans 18 residues. The CDR3 spells CASSPSGGPPHAQETQYF. CDR3 DNA sequence: TGTGCCAGCAGCCCTTCAGGGGGCCCTCCTCACGCCCAAGAGACCCAGTACTTC.

This chain links TRBV5-1 with TRBJ2-2; D may be TRBD2 (6 bases). The germline gives CDR1 SGHRS, CDR2 YFSETQ. The V end was cut by 6 bases, the J end by 0 bases, with 12 bases between. CDR3 length: 15 amino acids. As DNA, the CDR3 is TGCGCCAGCACCCCCGGGACTGCGAACACCGGGGAGCTGTTTTTT. This codes for CASTPGTANTGELFF.

This clone is a singleton in its sample. The chain uses TRBV5-6 and TRBJ2-4; 8 bases are a match to TRBD1. V lost 5 bases to trimming and J lost 4 bases; unmatched junction nucleotides: 8. The CDR3 runs to 15 residues. The germline V gene has CDR1 SGHDT and CDR2 YYEEEE. The CDR3 here is CASSIDRGGKNIQYF. The CDR3 bases are TGTGCCAGCAGTATCGACAGGGGTGGGAAAAACATTCAGTACTTC.

J is TRBJ2-7 and V is TRBV28; TRBD1 might be the D (5 bases). From germline, CDR1 is MDHEN and CDR2 SYDVKM. This CDR3 comprises 12 residues. Trimming removed 2 bases at V and 6 bases at J, with 8 bases between. In DNA form, the CDR3 reads TGTGCCAGCAGTTTAATGGGGCGCGAGCAGTACTTC. Protein: CASSLMGREQYF. The whole variable domain, remainder taken from reference TRBV28 and TRBJ2-7, is DVKVTQSSRYLVKRTGEKVFLECVQDMDHENMFWYRQDPGLGLRLIYFSYDVKMKEKGDIPEGYSVSREKKERFSLILESASTNQTSMYLCASSLMGREQYFGPGTRLTVT.

The chain links TRBV18 to TRBJ2-4; TRBD1 aligns across 7 bases. The CDR3 runs to 18 residues. With 3 bases clipped from V and 2 bases from J, the junction kept 13 bases outside the gene matches. CDR1 is KGHSH and CDR2 is LQKENI in the germline V gene. The CDR3 DNA sequence: TGTGCCAGCTCACCCAGGGGGAACGATCCCCTAACCAAAAACATTCAGTACTTC. Translating gives CASSPRGNDPLTKNIQYF.

This clone occurred once. This chain joins TRBV19 and TRBJ2-1; D possibly corresponds to TRBD1 (5 bases). CDR3 length equals 13 residues. Trimming left V 6 bases short and J 2 bases short, with 8 bases between. Germline V gene sequence: CDR1 LNHDA, CDR2 SQIVND (reference sequence). The CDR3 DNA follows: TGTGCCAGTAGGACAGCCGCCTACAATGAGCAGTTCTTC. Amino acid sequence: CASRTAAYNEQFF.

The rearrangement uses TRBV3-1 (or the pseudogene TRBV3-2) and TRBJ2-7; D gene ambiguous. The CDR3 length is 15 residues. V lost 1 base and J 0 bases, leaving 10 bases between the germline ends. Germline V gene data show CDR1 as LGHDT and CDR2 as YNNKEL (reference sequence). CDR3 protein: CASSQGMVASYEQYF. CDR3 sequence (DNA): TGTGCCAGCAGCCAAGGTATGGTAGCCTCCTACGAGCAGTACTTC.

This clone was recorded at least ten times. The chain has TRBV28 and TRBJ1-2; D may be TRBD1 (5 bases). The CDR3 is 16 amino acids. Trimming stripped 3 bases from V and 4 bases from J, with 18 bases between. Per germline, CDR1 MDHEN and CDR2 SYDVKM. CDR3 protein: CASSFFGGIPLYGYTF. The DNA for the CDR3 is TGTGCCAGCAGTTTTTTCGGGGGGATCCCTCTCTATGGCTACACCTTC.

V is TRBV7-2 and J is TRBJ1-1; maybe TRBD1 (5 bases). V was trimmed by 1 base and J by 2 bases, leaving 14 bases between them. The germline V gene encodes CDR1 SGHTA and CDR2 FQGNSA. The CDR3 has 16 amino acids. The chain's CDR3 is CASSLGGGKGNTEAFF. The CDR3 region has the DNA TGTGCCAGCAGCTTAGGGGGGGGGAAAGGAAACACTGAAGCTTTCTTT.

V usage is TRBV5-6 and J usage is TRBJ1-1; D remains unclear. With 0 bases removed from V and 0 bases from J, the gap between germline ends came to 6 bases. The CDR3 has 14 residues. CDR1 is SGHDT and CDR2 is YYEEEE in the germline V gene. The CDR3 region is CASSLDYMNTEAFF. CDR3 coding DNA: TGTGCCAGCAGCTTGGATTATATGAACACTGAAGCTTTCTTT. Together with reference TRBV5-6 and TRBJ1-1, the CDR3 gives the full variable domain: DAGVTQSPTHLIKTRGQQVTLRCSPKSGHDTVSWYQQALGQGPQFIFQYYEEEERQRGNFPDRFSGHQFPNYSSELNVNALLLGDSALYLCASSLDYMNTEAFFGQGTRLTVV.

CDR3 region: CATSDRGTGRTEAFF. The CDR3 coding sequence is TGTGCCACCAGTGACCGTGGGACAGGTCGCACTGAAGCTTTCTTT. The gene calls are TRBV24-1 and TRBJ1-1; 8 bases are shared with TRBD1. The CDR3 has 15 amino acids. V shed 4 bases, J shed 4 bases, and the junction held 7 bases outside the gene matches. From germline, CDR1 is KGHDR and CDR2 SFDVKD.

To note about this clone: Other DNA sequences from this sample encode an identical CDR3 as well. The genes are TRBV18 and TRBJ2-7; 8 nucleotides line up with TRBD1. J lost 3 bases, V lost 2 bases, and 3 bases had no gene match. From germline, CDR1 is KGHSH and CDR2 LQKENI. The CDR3 spans 14 residues. CDR3 sequence reads: CASSPGTGLYEQYF. The CDR3 DNA sequence: TGTGCCAGCTCACCAGGGACAGGTCTCTACGAGCAGTACTTC.

The V gene is TRBV7-6, the J gene TRBJ2-7; tentative D call: TRBD1 (6 bases). Looked up from germline, CDR1 is SGHVS and CDR2 is FNYEAQ. The CDR3 is made up of 13 amino acids. Trimming stripped 5 bases from V and 3 bases from J, with 11 bases between. The CDR3 sequence: CASSPLQGYEQYF. For the CDR3, the DNA is TGTGCCAGCAGCCCCTTACAGGGCTACGAGCAGTACTTC.

This clone is judged medium-sized. This chain uses TRBV27 with TRBJ2-1, with 13 bases that match TRBD2. This CDR3 spans 16 amino acids. The germline V gene encodes CDR1 MNHEY and CDR2 SMNVEV (reference sequence). V dropped 2 bases and J dropped 8; count of bases not matched to a gene: 6. The CDR3: CASSLAGLAGAYEQFF. As DNA, the CDR3 is TGTGCCAGCAGTTTAGCCGGACTAGCGGGAGCCTATGAGCAGTTCTTC.

This clone was observed a few times. V is TRBV7-9 and J is TRBJ2-2; D remains ambiguous. The V gene's germline CDR1 is SEHNR and CDR2 FQNEAQ (reference sequence). The CDR3 is 14 residues long. V gave up 0 bases and J gave up 6 bases, with 8 bases separating them. CDR3 in DNA: TGTGCCAGCAGCTTAGCGGGTGGAGCCGGGGAGCTGTTTTTT. It translates to CASSLAGGAGELFF.

The J gene is TRBJ2-5, the V gene TRBV5-4, with 8 bases that match TRBD1. CDR3 length equals 15 residues. With V trimmed by 4 bases and J by 4 bases, 9 bases remained unmatched. Germline CDR1 SGHNT, CDR2 YYREEE (reference sequence). CDR3 DNA: TGTGCCAGCAGCCTCGACAGGGGTTTAGGAGAGACCCAGTACTTC. Encoded protein: CASSLDRGLGETQYF.

This clone has a single count. V gene TRBV24-1 combines with J gene TRBJ2-7, with D tentatively TRBD1 (5 bases). CDR3 length: 14 amino acids. Trimming removed 4 bases at V and 7 bases at J, with 16 bases between. The V gene's germline CDR1 is KGHDR and CDR2 SFDVKD. CDR3 sequence: CATSEPGIPGEQYF. In nucleotides, the CDR3 is TGTGCCACCAGTGAGCCAGGGATCCCCGGGGAGCAGTACTTC.

The chain joins TRBV5-4 to TRBJ2-5; 11 nucleotides align to TRBD2. The germline CDR1 and CDR2 sequences are SGHNT and YYREEE (reference sequence). CDR3 size: 16 residues. Trimming at V came to 5 bases and at J to 0 bases, leaving 6 bases not matched to a gene. The CDR3 loop reads CASSQLAGVDQETQYF. CDR3 nucleotides: TGTGCCAGCAGTCAACTAGCGGGAGTCGACCAAGAGACCCAGTACTTC.

The chain is built from TRBV18 and TRBJ1-2, with TRBD1 matching over 9 bases. CDR3 length equals 16 residues. V trimming: 1 base; J trimming: 3 bases; junction bases outside the gene matches: 6. Germline V gene sequence: CDR1 KGHSH, CDR2 LQKENI. For the CDR3, the DNA is TGTGCCAGCTCACCACGGGTGACAGGGGGTGACTATGGCTACACCTTC. It is translated as CASSPRVTGGDYGYTF. Combining the CDR3 with reference TRBV18 and TRBJ1-2 gives the whole variable domain NAGVMQNPRHLVRRRGQEARLRCSPMKGHSHVYWYRQLPEEGLKFMVYLQKENIIDESGMPKERFSAEFPKEGPSILRIQQVVRGDSAAYFCASSPRVTGGDYGYTFGSGTRLTVV.

The chain couples TRBV5-1 to TRBJ1-2, with a weak D call TRBD1 (5 bases). CDR1 is SGHRS, CDR2 YFSETQ, per germline. V was cut by 4 bases and J by 13 bases, with 17 bases left in between. This CDR3 region has 12 residues. The CDR3 loop is CASSPAGERGTF. Here the CDR3 DNA reads TGCGCCAGCAGCCCGGCGGGGGAAAGGGGCACCTTC.

The J gene is TRBJ2-5, the V gene TRBV6-6, with TRBD1 matching 7 bases. V lost 5 bases to trimming and J lost 2 bases; unmatched junction nucleotides: 8. The CDR3 spans 15 residues. Germline loops: CDR1 MNHNY, CDR2 SVGAGI (reference sequence). CDR3 amino acids: CASSPRSRGQETQYF. CDR3 DNA: TGTGCCAGCAGTCCTCGGTCCAGGGGGCAAGAGACCCAGTACTTC.

This chain links TRBV19 with TRBJ2-6; maybe TRBD1 (5 bases). The length of the CDR3 is 15 residues. The germline V gene has CDR1 LNHDA and CDR2 SQIVND (reference sequence). Trimming removed 4 bases from V and 2 bases from J, with 9 bases in between. The CDR3 sequence: CASSKDNPGANVLTF. The CDR3, as DNA: TGTGCCAGTAGTAAGGACAACCCTGGGGCCAACGTCCTGACTTTC. The variable domain in full, with the rest retrieved from reference TRBV19 and TRBJ2-6, is DGGITQSPKYLFRKEGQNVTLSCEQNLNHDAMYWYRQDPGQGLRLIYYSQIVNDFQKGDIAEGYSVSREKKESFPLTVTSAQKNPTAFYLCASSKDNPGANVLTFGAGSRLTVL.

V usage is TRBV7-9 and J usage is TRBJ2-5; perhaps TRBD1 as D (5 bases). Germline CDR1 is SEHNR and CDR2 is FQNEAQ (reference sequence). This CDR3 spans 13 amino acids. V was trimmed by 8 bases and J by 1 base, leaving 11 bases between them. The chain's CDR3 is CASHRQAQETQYF. Written as DNA, the CDR3 is TGTGCCAGCCACAGGCAGGCCCAAGAGACCCAGTACTTC.

The CDR3 is CASSLGGRTPHEQYF. The CDR3 DNA reads as TGTGCCAGCAGCTTAGGAGGGAGGACACCCCACGAGCAGTACTTC. This chain links TRBV7-2 with TRBJ2-7; D might be TRBD2 (6 bases). Per the germline V gene, CDR1 is SGHTA and CDR2 is FQGNSA. Trimming left V 1 base short and J 5 bases short, with 15 bases between. The CDR3 loop spans 15 amino acids.

J is TRBJ2-7 and V is TRBV21-1; the DNA was not compared with TRBD1, the D call given in the table. TRBV21-1 is flagged as a pseudogene. There are 15 residues in the CDR3. CDR3 loop: CASPGSSSSSYEQYF. For the CDR3, the DNA is TGTGCCAGCCCAGGGTCCTCCTCGTCCTCTTACGAGCAGTACTTC.

CDR3 loop: CASSPTSGFYNEQFF. The CDR3 nucleotides are TGTGCCAGCAGCCCGACTAGCGGGTTCTACAATGAGCAGTTCTTC. This sequence joins TRBV3-1 (or the pseudogene TRBV3-2) and TRBJ2-1, with 10 bases identical to TRBD2. This CDR3 region has 15 residues. Germline CDR1 and CDR2: LGHDT and YNNKEL (reference sequence). V shed 4 bases and J 3 bases; nucleotides not matched to a gene: 3.